This T cell receptor (beta chain) was found in a study of cytomegalovirus exposure and HLA in healthy donors. J gave up 1 base and V 5 bases, and 9 bases lay outside the gene matches. The germline gives CDR1 LNHDA, CDR2 SQIVND (reference sequence). There are 16 residues in the CDR3. In nominal health when sampled, donors likely had unrecorded immune exposures nonetheless. Study results and limitations: The authors enumerated 150 to 200 TCR beta chains as linked to cytomegalovirus. Some highly shared sequence variants likely arose as a pipeline artifact. Being productive about 87% or about 30% of the time was typical of most TCR beta V segments in an earlier analysis.

Amplification used 60 Vbeta primers and 13 Jbeta primers. The table came from immunoSEQ multiplex PCR; TCRdb's copy has only in-frame clones and leaves some out. This listing includes approximately 93,000 clones. Concerning this clone: Its cognate antigen is unknown.

This receptor was taken from a young woman in good health and CMV-seronegative. The rearrangement links TRBV19 to TRBJ1-1; TRBD1 matches at 8 bases. Input material: PBMCs. CDR3 bases: TGTGCCAGTAGTCCCGGGACAGGAATGGGGAACACTGAAGCTTTCTTT. Amino acid sequence: CASSPGTGMGNTEAFF.